The rows below give T cell receptor beta chains drawn from one sample of a study of cytomegalovirus exposure and HLA in healthy donors. Data came from immunoSEQ multiplex PCR; TCRdb stores just in-frame clones and leaves some out. The sample includes about 250,000 clones, just under 90% seen only once; the top ten take around 3%. The material sequenced was PBMCs. These receptor sequences come from a man aged 18 to 29 in good health and CMV-seronegative. Both conserved end residues are part of each CDR3.

J gene: TRBJ2-7; V gene: TRBV28; CDR3 protein: CASSTGTGAYEQYF
J gene: TRBJ2-2; V gene: TRBV19; CDR3 protein: CASVLGVNTGELFF
J gene: TRBJ1-1; V gene: TRBV2; CDR3 protein: CASLLQVNTEAFF
J gene: TRBJ2-2; V gene: TRBV30; CDR3 protein: CAWSVGRVAVGELFF
J gene: TRBJ2-7; V gene: TRBV23-1; CDR3 protein: CASSQFGYRDLHEQYF
J gene: TRBJ2-7; V gene: TRBV6-5; CDR3 protein: CASKPSFGSYEQYF
J gene: TRBJ2-7; V gene: TRBV28; CDR3 protein: CASSSIGVNEQYF
J gene: TRBJ2-2; V gene: TRBV7-2; CDR3 protein: CASSLVVGELFF
J gene: TRBJ1-1; V gene: TRBV4-1; CDR3 protein: CASSLWGRTEAFF
J gene: TRBJ2-1; V gene: TRBV9; CDR3 protein: CASSSSSGSEQFF
J gene: TRBJ2-7; V gene: TRBV28; CDR3 protein: CASRPGGAGYEQYF
J gene: TRBJ1-1; V gene: TRBV6-4; CDR3 protein: CASSEWAGITDTEAFF
J gene: TRBJ2-1; V gene: TRBV11-3; CDR3 protein: CASSLYGGGANEQFF
J gene: TRBJ2-7; V gene: TRBV4-3; CDR3 protein: CASSRNPGDPSYEQYF
J gene: TRBJ1-6; V gene: TRBV28; CDR3 protein: CASLTGDSPLHF
J gene: TRBJ1-1; V gene: TRBV6-5; CDR3 protein: CASRHRGGRGTEAFF
J gene: TRBJ2-3; V gene: TRBV29-1; CDR3 protein: CSVARSTDTQYF
J gene: TRBJ2-1; V gene: TRBV27; CDR3 protein: CASRPASGGSYNEQFF
J gene: TRBJ2-1; V gene: TRBV9; CDR3 protein: CASSGSPSGGRNEQFF